This T cell receptor beta chain was recorded in a study of cytomegalovirus exposure and HLA in healthy donors. General observations from the study: Later work found that TCR association rates differed between HLA loci; DRB1 had the most and HLA-C the fewest.

V shed 4 bases and J shed 1 base, with 14 bases lying between them. The germline gives CDR1 SGDLS, CDR2 YYNGEE. This CDR3 region has 15 residues. The PCR ran on 60 Vbeta and 13 Jbeta primers. TCRdb keeps only in-frame clones here, not all; method: immunoSEQ multiplex PCR. Seen here are roughly 150,000 clones, 65% to 85% observed once, and the top ten hold approximately 1.5%. Remarks on this clone: Antigen specificity is unknown.

The specimen sequenced was PBMCs. This TCR was sampled from a woman in her late teens or twenties in good health and CMV-seronegative. The J gene is TRBJ1-1, the V gene TRBV9; TRBD1 is a possible D gene (5 bases). The CDR3: CASSPRAGRNTEAFF. CDR3 bases: TGTGCCAGCAGCCCCCGGGCAGGGCGGAACACTGAAGCTTTCTTT.